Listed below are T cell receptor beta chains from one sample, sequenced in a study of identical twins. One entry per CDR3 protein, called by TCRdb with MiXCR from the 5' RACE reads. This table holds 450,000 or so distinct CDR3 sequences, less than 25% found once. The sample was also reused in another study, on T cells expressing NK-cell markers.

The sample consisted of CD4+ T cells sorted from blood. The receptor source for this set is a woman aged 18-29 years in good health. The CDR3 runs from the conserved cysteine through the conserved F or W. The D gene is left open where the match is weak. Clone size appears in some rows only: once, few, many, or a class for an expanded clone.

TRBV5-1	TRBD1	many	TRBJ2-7	TGCGCCAGCAGCTCGGACAGGAATAAGCAGTACTTC	CASSSDRNKQYF
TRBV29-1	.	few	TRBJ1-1	TGCAGCGTTGAGGAACAGGCTGAGATTTCTGAAGCTTTCTTT	CSVEEQAEISEAFF
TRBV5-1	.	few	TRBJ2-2	TGCGCCACCCAACGGGACACGAACACCGGGGAGCTGTTTTTT	CATQRDTNTGELFF
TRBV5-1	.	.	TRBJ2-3	TGCGCCAGCAGCTTGGTCGCGGGGAGATCGGATACGCAGTATTTT	CASSLVAGRSDTQYF
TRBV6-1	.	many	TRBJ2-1	TGTGCCAGCAGTACCCCGCCGAGACTCCACAATGAGCAGTTCTTC	CASSTPPRLHNEQFF
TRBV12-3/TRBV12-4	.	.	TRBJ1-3	TGTGCCAGCAGTTTAAGACAGCCCGGTACTGGAAACACCATATATTTT	CASSLRQPGTGNTIYF
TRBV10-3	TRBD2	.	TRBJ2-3	TGTGCCATCAGAACGACTAGCGGGAGAGGGGGGGCAGATACGCAGTATTTT	CAIRTTSGRGGADTQYF
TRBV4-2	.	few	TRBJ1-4	TGTGCCAGCAGCCAAGGGGGGTTAGGGGAAAAACTGTTTTTT	CASSQGGLGEKLFF
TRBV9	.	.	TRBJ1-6	TGTGCCAGCAGCTCAGACGGGGGGGCGGGAAGCACCCTCCACTTT	CASSSDGGAGSTLHF
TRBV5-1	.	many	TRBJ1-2	TGCGCCAGCAGCTTGGGGGCAGGGCGAGGCTACACCTTC	CASSLGAGRGYTF